The 4 T cell receptor beta chains reported below all come from one sample, sequenced in a study of cytotoxic CD8 clonotypes in ibrutinib-treated CLL (dated by TCRdb to the early 2020s). The library relied on the immunoSEQ multiplex PCR assay. TCRdb obtained this table from immuneACCESS and retained in-frame rearrangements with V and J assigned. These tables miss some clones; where compared with another copy, unresolved V genes account for less than half of the shortfall, and the remainder is unexplained. The sample table contains 110,000 or so clones; only one count was recorded for more than 55% of them. The ten largest clones represent around a third of the sample. In light of the paper, this sample's time point label describes: approximately 2 years on ibrutinib. The input for sequencing was PBMCs, taken after 24 months of ibrutinib treatment. These receptors originate from a human donor with chronic lymphocytic leukemia.

V and J are TRBV12-5 and TRBJ1-5, with a weak D call TRBD1 (5 bases). The CDR3 runs to 15 residues. The germline gives CDR1 LGHNT, CDR2 FRNRAP. V shed 6 bases and J shed 0 bases, with 12 bases lying between them. The CDR3 DNA is TGTGCTAGTGGACCCGGGACTTATAGCAATCAGCCCCAGCATTTT. It codes for CASGPGTYSNQPQHF.

The CDR3 spells CASRETGVPDPNEKLFF. DNA for the CDR3: TGTGCCAGCAGGGAGACAGGGGTCCCCGATCCTAATGAAAAACTGTTTTTT. The chain recombines TRBV2 with TRBJ1-4; 8 positions match TRBD1. CDR3 length equals 17 residues. CDR1 SNHLY and CDR2 FYNNEI come from the germline V gene. The trim removed 6 bases at V and 3 bases at J, leaving 12 bases unmatched.

The chain has TRBV7-2 and TRBJ2-1, with TRBD2 matching over 15 bases. The V segment lost 4 bases and the J segment 9 bases; nucleotides outside the gene matches: 10. From germline, CDR1 is SGHTA and CDR2 FQGNSA. The CDR3 extends over 17 amino acids. CDR3 amino acids: CASSSGLAGGLLGEQFF. In nucleotides, the CDR3 is TGTGCCAGCAGCTCCGGACTAGCGGGGGGGCTTTTAGGTGAGCAGTTCTTC.

This sequence joins TRBV5-4 and TRBJ1-1; tentatively, D is TRBD1 (6 bases). Germline CDR1 and CDR2: SGHNT and YYREEE (reference sequence). CDR3 size: 19 residues. The V end was cut by 4 bases, the J end by 0 bases, with 25 bases between. The DNA of the CDR3 is TGTGCCAGCAGCGTAGGTCCCACGTTTGGGGGCGGGTTGAACACTGAAGCTTTCTTT. This gives the protein CASSVGPTFGGGLNTEAFF.